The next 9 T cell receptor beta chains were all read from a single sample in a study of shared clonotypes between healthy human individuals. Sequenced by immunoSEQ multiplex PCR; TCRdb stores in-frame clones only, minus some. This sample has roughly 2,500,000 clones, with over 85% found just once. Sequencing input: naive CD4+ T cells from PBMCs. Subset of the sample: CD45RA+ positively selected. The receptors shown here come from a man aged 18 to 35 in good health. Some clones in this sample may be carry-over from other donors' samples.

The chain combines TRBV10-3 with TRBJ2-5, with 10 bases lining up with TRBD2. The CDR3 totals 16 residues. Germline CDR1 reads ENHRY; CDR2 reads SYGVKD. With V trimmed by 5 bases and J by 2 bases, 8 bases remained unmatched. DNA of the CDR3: TGTGCCATCAGTATCCTAGCTAGCGGGAGTCAAGAGACCCAGTACTTC. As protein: CAISILASGSQETQYF.

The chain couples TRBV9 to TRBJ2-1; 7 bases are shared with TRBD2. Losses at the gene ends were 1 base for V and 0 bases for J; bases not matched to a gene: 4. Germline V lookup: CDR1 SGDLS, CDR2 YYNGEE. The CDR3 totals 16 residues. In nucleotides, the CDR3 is TGTGCCAGCAGCGTAACTAGCGAAGGCTCCTACAATGAGCAGTTCTTC. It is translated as CASSVTSEGSYNEQFF.

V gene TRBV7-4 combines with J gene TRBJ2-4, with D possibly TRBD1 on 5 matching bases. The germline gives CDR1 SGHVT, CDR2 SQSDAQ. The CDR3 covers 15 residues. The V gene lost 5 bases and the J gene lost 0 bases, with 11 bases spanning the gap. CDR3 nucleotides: TGTGCCAGCAGCCCTGACAGATTAGCCAAAAACATTCAGTACTTC. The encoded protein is CASSPDRLAKNIQYF.

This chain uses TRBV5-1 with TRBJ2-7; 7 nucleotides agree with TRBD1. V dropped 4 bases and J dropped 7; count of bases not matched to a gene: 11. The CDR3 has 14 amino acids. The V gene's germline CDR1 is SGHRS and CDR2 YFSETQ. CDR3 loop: CASSGRDSAVEQYF. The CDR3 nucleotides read TGCGCCAGCAGCGGCCGGGACAGCGCGGTGGAGCAGTACTTC.

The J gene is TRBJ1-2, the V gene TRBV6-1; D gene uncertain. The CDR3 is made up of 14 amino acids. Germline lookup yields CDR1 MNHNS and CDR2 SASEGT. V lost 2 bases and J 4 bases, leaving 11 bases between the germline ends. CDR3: CASSESGRLYGYTF. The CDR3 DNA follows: TGTGCCAGCAGTGAATCCGGCAGACTCTATGGCTACACCTTC.

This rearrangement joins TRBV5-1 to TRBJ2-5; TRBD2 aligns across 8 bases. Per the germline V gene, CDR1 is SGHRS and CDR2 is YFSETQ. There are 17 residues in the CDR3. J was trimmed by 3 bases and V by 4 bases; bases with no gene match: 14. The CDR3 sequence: CASSTGYSSGQEETQYF. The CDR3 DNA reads TGCGCCAGCAGCACGGGATACTCTAGCGGGCAGGAAGAGACCCAGTACTTC. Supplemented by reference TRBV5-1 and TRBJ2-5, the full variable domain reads KAGVTQTPRYLIKTRGQQVTLSCSPISGHRSVSWYQQTPGQGLQFLFEYFSETQRNKGNFPGRFSGRQFSNSRSEMNVSTLELGDSALYLCASSTGYSSGQEETQYFGPGTRLLVL.

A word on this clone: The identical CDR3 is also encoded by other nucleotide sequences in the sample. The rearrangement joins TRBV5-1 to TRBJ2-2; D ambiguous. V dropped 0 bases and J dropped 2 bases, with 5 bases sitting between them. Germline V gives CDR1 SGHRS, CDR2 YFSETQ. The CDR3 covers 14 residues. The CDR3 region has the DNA TGCGCCAGCAGCTTGGTTCCCAACACCGGGGAGCTGTTTTTT. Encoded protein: CASSLVPNTGELFF.

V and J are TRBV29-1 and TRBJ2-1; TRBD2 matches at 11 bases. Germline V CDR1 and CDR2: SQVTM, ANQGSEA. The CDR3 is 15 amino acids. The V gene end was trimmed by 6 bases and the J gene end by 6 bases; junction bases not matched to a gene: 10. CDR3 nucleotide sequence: TGCAGCGTCGAGCATAGCGGGAGGGCATTCAATGAGCAGTTCTTC. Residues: CSVEHSGRAFNEQFF.

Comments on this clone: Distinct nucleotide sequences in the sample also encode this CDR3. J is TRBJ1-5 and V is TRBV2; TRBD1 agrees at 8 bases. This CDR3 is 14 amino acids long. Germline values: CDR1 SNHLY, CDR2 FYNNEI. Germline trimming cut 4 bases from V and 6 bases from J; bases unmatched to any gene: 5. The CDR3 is CASSGQGAGQPQHF. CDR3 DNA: TGTGCCAGCAGTGGGCAGGGGGCTGGTCAGCCCCAGCATTTT.